This T cell receptor beta chain derives from a study of blood T cells in healthy people across ages. Germline V gene lookup returns CDR1 SGHTA and CDR2 FQGNSA. V was cut by 1 base and J by 2 bases, with 8 bases left in between. The CDR3 is 14 amino acids. Primed by a sample-barcoded 5' primer and a J-beta primer mix, a second PCR proceeded for 7 to 11 cycles. A single record per CDR3 protein comes from TCRdb applying MiXCR to the 5' RACE reads. The table has fewer than 2,000,000 distinct CDR3 sequences, 30% to 35% seen once; the top ten hold over 9%. This clonotype was seen ten or more times. This receptor was taken from a woman younger than 45 in good health. Source material: blood. This chain connects TRBV7-2 to TRBJ1-2, with D unresolved. The CDR3, as DNA: TGTGCCAGCAGCTTAGTTACAGCCAACTATGGCTACACCTTC. It specifies CASSLVTANYGYTF.